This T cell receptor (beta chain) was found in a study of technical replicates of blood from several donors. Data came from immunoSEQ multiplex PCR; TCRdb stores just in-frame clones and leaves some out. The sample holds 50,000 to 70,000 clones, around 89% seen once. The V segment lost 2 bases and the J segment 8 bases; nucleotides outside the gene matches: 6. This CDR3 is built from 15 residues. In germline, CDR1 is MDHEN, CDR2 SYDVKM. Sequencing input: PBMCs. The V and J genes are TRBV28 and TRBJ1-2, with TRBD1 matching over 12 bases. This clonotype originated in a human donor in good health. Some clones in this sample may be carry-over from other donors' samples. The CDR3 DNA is TGTGCCAGCAGTTTAAGGGACAGGGGGCGGCAAGGCTACACCTTC. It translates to CASSLRDRGRQGYTF.